This T cell receptor beta chain was observed in a study of shared clonotypes between healthy human individuals. Across the study: Three CD4 naive, three CD4 memory, two CD8 naive and one CD8 memory plate were used per donor. Study-wide results and caveats: Expectations were that clonotype sharing among donors would be affected by sequencing depth. A handful of donors had around 5% of their naive CD4 clonotypes in common. Researchers sampled blood only, noting tissue repertoires likely differ.

Notes on this clone: Its matching antigen is unknown.

V trimming: 3 bases; J trimming: 6 bases; junction bases outside the gene matches: 9. CDR1 and CDR2 (germline): LNHNV, YYDKDF (reference sequence). The CDR3 has 15 amino acids. The repertoire was sequenced with immunoSEQ multiplex PCR; TCRdb's copy has only in-frame clones and lacks some. The sample lists 2 million to 3 million clones; roughly 93% were seen once. This sequence was found in a man younger than 35 in good health. Some clones in this sample may be carry-over from other donors' samples. The genes are TRBV15 and TRBJ2-7; 9 nucleotides agree with TRBD1. The sequenced material came from naive CD4+ T cells from PBMCs. Subset defined: CD45RA+ positively selected. CDR3 sequence reads: CATSRAQGQGLEQYF. The CDR3 region has the DNA TGTGCCACCAGCAGGGCTCAGGGACAGGGCCTCGAGCAGTACTTC.